This entry features one T cell receptor beta chain sequence. This specimen comes from a study of blood T cell repertoires in COVID-19. TCRdb keeps only in-frame clones here, not all; method: immunoSEQ multiplex PCR. Here the sample spans about 200,000 clones, approximately 78% being singletons. Germline V gene lookup returns CDR1 MGHDK and CDR2 SYGVNS. With 4 bases clipped from V and 5 bases from J, the junction kept 7 bases outside the gene matches. The CDR3 runs 14 residues. Input material: peripheral blood. The source is a woman older than 75 with COVID-19, enrolled during active disease. V usage is TRBV25-1 and J usage is TRBJ2-5; TRBD1 matches 7 bases. The CDR3 sequence is CASSVHRGRETQYF. DNA for the CDR3: TGTGCCAGCAGTGTTCACAGGGGCCGGGAGACCCAGTACTTC.